Shown below are 15 T cell receptor beta chains from a single sample sequenced in a study of blood T cell repertoires in COVID-19. Assay used: immunoSEQ multiplex PCR; TCRdb lists only in-frame clones, some missing. Here the sample spans under 130,000 clones, about 85% being singletons. Input material: peripheral blood. The receptors were sampled from a man aged 45-65 years with acute or convalescent COVID-19.

The chain has TRBV13 and TRBJ2-1; D is unresolved. The CDR3 totals 12 residues. Germline CDR1 is PRHDT and CDR2 is FYEKMQ (reference sequence). Trimming took 7 bases from V and 6 from J, leaving 10 bases between them. The CDR3 reads CASTPAFNEQFF. The CDR3 bases are TGTGCCAGCACCCCTGCGTTCAATGAGCAGTTCTTC. Supplemented by reference TRBV13 and TRBJ2-1, the full variable domain reads AAGVIQSPRHLIKEKRETATLKCYPIPRHDTVYWYQQGPGQDPQFLISFYEKMQSDKGSIPDRFSAQQFSDYHSELNMSSLELGDSALYFCASTPAFNEQFFGPGTRLTVL.

V usage is TRBV18 and J usage is TRBJ1-5; TRBD1 matches at 8 bases. The CDR3 is made up of 16 amino acids. The germline gives CDR1 KGHSH, CDR2 LQKENI. V trimming: 5 bases; J trimming: 2 bases; junction bases outside the gene matches: 8. CDR3 DNA: TGTGCCAGCTCAAGCTCCCAGGGGGCCGGCAATCAGCCCCAGCATTTT. Its protein is CASSSSQGAGNQPQHF.

The chain couples TRBV24-1 to TRBJ2-1, with 8 bases lining up with TRBD1. The germline V gene encodes CDR1 KGHDR and CDR2 SFDVKD. CDR3 length equals 13 residues. The V and J ends lost 9 bases and 6 bases, in that order; junction bases with no gene match: 6. CDR3 amino acids: CATGQGAGNEQFF. The CDR3 nucleotides are TGTGCCACCGGTCAGGGGGCGGGCAATGAGCAGTTCTTC.

This clone is a singleton in its sample. This chain connects TRBV5-4 to TRBJ2-1, with TRBD2 matching 8 bases. The J segment lost 8 bases and the V segment lost 4 bases, leaving 17 bases of the junction unmatched. Germline assignment: CDR1 SGHNT and CDR2 YYREEE (reference sequence). The CDR3 contains 17 residues. Here the CDR3 DNA reads TGTGCCAGCAGCCCCCCTGGGGTGAAGCGGGGGTTCTATGAGCAGTTCTTC. This gives the protein CASSPPGVKRGFYEQFF.

This clone came up a few times. This chain uses TRBV30 with TRBJ2-3, with D tentatively TRBD2 (6 bases). From germline, CDR1 is GTSNPN and CDR2 SVGIG (reference sequence). Trimming removed 5 bases from V and 11 bases from J, with 29 bases in between. The CDR3 has 16 amino acids. CDR3 nucleotides: TGTGCCTGGGGGCGTTCGGCGGCCGGGCCCCGGGGAGGGCAGTATTTT. Amino acid sequence: CAWGRSAAGPRGGQYF.

This rearrangement joins TRBV19 to TRBJ2-3; the D is unclear. V was clipped by 6 bases and J by 4 bases, with 5 bases between them. CDR3 size: 11 residues. Germline lookup yields CDR1 LNHDA and CDR2 SQIVND (reference sequence). CDR3 nucleotide sequence: TGTGCCAGTAGGGCCTCAGATACGCAGTATTTT. Protein product: CASRASDTQYF.

The rearrangement uses TRBV7-8 and TRBJ1-2; 8 nucleotides agree with TRBD1. The V and J ends lost 5 bases and 8 bases, in that order; junction bases with no gene match: 7. The CDR3 sequence is 13 residues long. Germline CDR1 SGHVS, CDR2 FQNEAQ. The CDR3 DNA reads TGTGCCAGCAGCCCACTGGACAGGGTCGGCTACACCTTC. Translating gives CASSPLDRVGYTF.

This sequence joins TRBV5-1 and TRBJ2-1, with 10 bases fitting TRBD2. The CDR3 runs 15 residues. The J segment lost 7 bases and the V segment lost 2 bases, leaving 6 bases of the junction unmatched. Looked up from germline, CDR1 is SGHRS and CDR2 is YFSETQ. CDR3 protein: CASSLLTSGSNEQFF. The CDR3 bases are TGCGCCAGCAGCTTACTGACTAGCGGGTCGAATGAGCAGTTCTTC.

Written as DNA, the CDR3 is TGTGCCAGCAGCGCCGGGACTAGCGGGGGGGCCCGGGAGACCCAGTACTTC. As protein: CASSAGTSGGARETQYF. This rearrangement joins TRBV9 to TRBJ2-5, with 16 bases fitting TRBD2. V lost 3 bases to trimming and J lost 5 bases; unmatched junction nucleotides: 7. CDR1 and CDR2 (germline): SGDLS, YYNGEE. CDR3 length equals 17 residues.

The CDR3 DNA reads TGCGCCAGCAGCCAAGAGAGTATGCAGGGGGCGCATGGCTACACCTTC. It specifies CASSQESMQGAHGYTF. The J gene is TRBJ1-2, the V gene TRBV4-1; 8 bases agree with TRBD1. The CDR3 is made up of 16 amino acids. Trimming removed 0 bases from V and 6 bases from J; junction bases left unmatched: 9. Germline CDR1 MGHRA, CDR2 YSYEKL.

The chain employs TRBV5-1 and TRBJ1-2; no definite D call. Germline loops: CDR1 SGHRS, CDR2 YFSETQ. There are 13 residues in the CDR3. V gave up 2 bases and J gave up 1 base, with 6 bases separating them. CDR3 nucleotide sequence: TGCGCCAGCAGCTTCGTCAGTAACTATGGCTACACCTTC. Its translation: CASSFVSNYGYTF.

The chain has TRBV18 and TRBJ2-7; no clear D gene. Germline V CDR1 and CDR2: KGHSH, LQKENI. V shed 3 bases and J shed 2 bases, with 8 bases lying between them. The CDR3 runs 13 residues. The CDR3: CASSPTDTYEQYF. The CDR3, as DNA: TGTGCCAGCTCACCTACAGACACCTACGAGCAGTACTTC.

The genes are TRBV3-1 (or the pseudogene TRBV3-2) and TRBJ2-5; 9 bases fit TRBD2. J lost 5 bases, V lost 0 bases, and 10 bases had no gene match. CDR1 and CDR2 (germline): LGHDT, YNNKEL (reference sequence). CDR3 length: 17 residues. The CDR3 region is CASSQEPGLALLETQYF. CDR3 in DNA: TGTGCCAGCAGCCAAGAACCGGGACTAGCTTTGTTGGAGACCCAGTACTTC.

Turning to this clone: Other nucleotide sequences in the sample specify the same CDR3. This chain uses TRBV5-1 with TRBJ2-3, with D possibly TRBD2 on 6 matching bases. CDR3 length: 16 residues. Trimming shortened V by 0 bases and J by 1 base, and 12 bases separated the two germline ends. Looked up from germline, CDR1 is SGHRS and CDR2 is YFSETQ. The CDR3 loop is CASSLGSSGRTDTQYF. CDR3 DNA sequence: TGCGCCAGCAGCTTGGGGTCGAGCGGGCGCACAGATACGCAGTATTTT.

The V and J genes are TRBV30 and TRBJ1-1; 8 bases match TRBD1. The CDR3 loop spans 12 amino acids. Looked up from germline, CDR1 is GTSNPN and CDR2 is SVGIG (reference sequence). V gave up 8 bases and J gave up 5 bases; unmatched junction bases: 7. CDR3 loop: CAGHRGRTEAFF. The CDR3 region has the DNA TGTGCCGGCCACAGGGGGAGGACTGAAGCTTTCTTT. Full variable domain (missing parts from reference TRBV30 and TRBJ1-1): SQTIHQWPATLVQPVGSPLSLECTVEGTSNPNLYWYRQAAGRGLQLLFYSVGIGQISSEVPQNLSASRPQDRQFILSSKKLLLSDSGFYLCAGHRGRTEAFFGQGTRLTVV.